This TCR beta chain was recovered during a study of blood T cell repertoires in COVID-19. The wider study: Samples of COVID-19 (acute and convalescent) were obtained from the United States, Italy and Spain. Sources were T cells, B-cell-depleted T cells, or PBMCs; the material itself was cDNA or gDNA.

Original methodology: Quantification of nucleated cells was approximated via reference gene primer amplification. Sequencing used immunoSEQ multiplex PCR; TCRdb keeps in-frame clones, though not all of them. Clone size and the V and J calls come from that table; the DNA yielded D and trimming. The sample contains 65,000 to 80,000 clones, 88% of which appear only once. This receptor was obtained from a man aged 45-65 years with active COVID-19. Sequencing used peripheral blood.

The CDR3 reads CASHWDRGDRGYTF. The CDR3 nucleotides are TGTGCCAGCCACTGGGACAGGGGCGACAGGGGCTACACCTTC. J is TRBJ1-2 and V is TRBV6-4, with 10 positions matching TRBD1. CDR1 MRHNA and CDR2 SNTAGT come from the germline V gene. The junction had 11 bases not matched to a gene; V was cut back by 8 bases and J by 8 bases. This CDR3 has 14 residues.